This TCR beta chain was sequenced for a study of spatial heterogeneity in lung cancer. A unique molecular identifier was attached to every TCR cDNA molecule. TCRdb re-called the 5' RACE reads with MiXCR, one entry per CDR3 protein. The table includes around 680 distinct CDR3 sequences, 11% detected once. V lost 6 bases and J 2 bases, leaving 7 bases between the germline ends. CDR3 length: 13 amino acids. Study-wide findings and caveats: For tumor T cells, estimated coverage reached only approximately 7% (alpha) and around 13% (beta). Mutation tallies in tumors tracked expanded intratumoral alpha and beta TCR counts.

This clonotype is categorized as large (0.1 to 1%). Its antigen is undetermined. This beta chain is an off-target read within a library intended for alpha chains, so its frequency means little. Time point: sample taken at primary tumor resection. Samples were donated by 72 untreated early-stage non-small cell lung cancer patients. The TCR was taken from a female donor with early-stage non-small cell lung cancer. Specimen: lung tumor tissue, collected at surgery. The V call is TRBV12-3 or TRBV12-4, the J call TRBJ2-2; tentatively, D is TRBD1 (5 bases). CDR3 sequence: CASRQANTGELFF. The DNA for the CDR3 is TGTGCCAGCAGACAGGCTAACACCGGGGAGCTGTTTTTT.